This TCR beta chain originates from a study of blood T cell repertoires in COVID-19. The table came from immunoSEQ multiplex PCR; TCRdb's copy has only in-frame clones and leaves some out. The data hold about 110,000 clones, with 82% observed a single time. CDR1 and CDR2 from the germline V gene are SGDLS and YYNGEE. This CDR3 is built from 19 residues. V shed 4 bases, J shed 7 bases, and the junction held 20 bases outside the gene matches. The sequencing sample was made of peripheral blood. V usage is TRBV9 and J usage is TRBJ2-2; 9 bases are a match to TRBD2. The receptor's source is a woman aged 55-75 years with acute or convalescent COVID-19. The CDR3 spells CASSPLRGGGALGGGELFF. The CDR3 coding sequence is TGTGCCAGCAGCCCTCTCCGGGGCGGGGGGGCACTTGGGGGCGGGGAGCTGTTTTTT.